The sequence of this T cell receptor beta chain was determined in a study of cytomegalovirus exposure and HLA in healthy donors. Looked up from germline, CDR1 is SEHNR and CDR2 is FQNEAQ (reference sequence). There are 14 residues in the CDR3. Losses at the gene ends were 6 bases for V and 3 bases for J; bases not matched to a gene: 4. The PCR was carried out with 60 Vbeta primers and 13 Jbeta primers. Only in-frame clones appear in the TCRdb table, and some are missing; sequencing was by immunoSEQ multiplex PCR. Among more than 140,000 clones, nearly 80% were seen once, and the ten largest hold roughly 0.69%.

Sequencing used PBMCs. This TCR came from a male donor in good health and CMV-seronegative. The V and J genes are TRBV7-9 and TRBJ1-1; TRBD1 agrees at 10 bases. CDR3 DNA: TGTGCCAGCAGTCTGGGGACAGGGGACACTGAAGCTTTCTTT. Its translation is CASSLGTGDTEAFF.